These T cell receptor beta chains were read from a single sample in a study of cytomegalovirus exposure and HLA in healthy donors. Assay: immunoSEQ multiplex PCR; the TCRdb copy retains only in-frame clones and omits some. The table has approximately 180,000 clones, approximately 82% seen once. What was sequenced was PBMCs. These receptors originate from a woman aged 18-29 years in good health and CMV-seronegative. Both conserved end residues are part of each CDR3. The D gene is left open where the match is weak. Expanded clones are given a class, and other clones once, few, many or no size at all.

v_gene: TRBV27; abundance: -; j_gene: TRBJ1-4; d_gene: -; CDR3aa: CASSLQGLNNEKLFF; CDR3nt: TGTGCCAGCAGTTTACAGGGACTTAATAATGAAAAACTGTTTTTT
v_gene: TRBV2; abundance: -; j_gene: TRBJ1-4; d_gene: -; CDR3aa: CASSEARTLNEKLFF; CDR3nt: TGTGCCAGCAGTGAAGCGCGAACCCTTAATGAAAAACTGTTTTTT
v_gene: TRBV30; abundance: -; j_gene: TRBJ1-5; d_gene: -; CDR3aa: CAWSTGTQPQHF; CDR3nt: TGTGCCTGGAGTACAGGGACTCAGCCCCAGCATTTT
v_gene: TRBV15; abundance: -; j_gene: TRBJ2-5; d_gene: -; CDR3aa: CATSRLIPAGETQYF; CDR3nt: TGTGCCACCAGCAGATTAATACCGGCAGGAGAGACCCAGTACTTC
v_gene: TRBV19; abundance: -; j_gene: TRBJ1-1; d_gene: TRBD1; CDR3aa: CASSTRDRGRNTEAFF; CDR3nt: TGTGCCAGTAGTACCCGGGACAGGGGGCGGAATACTGAAGCTTTCTTT
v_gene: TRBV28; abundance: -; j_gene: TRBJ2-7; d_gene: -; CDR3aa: CASSLRGGHYEQYF; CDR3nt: TGTGCCAGCAGTTTAAGGGGGGGACACTACGAGCAGTACTTC
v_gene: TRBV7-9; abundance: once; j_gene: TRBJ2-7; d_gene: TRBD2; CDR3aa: CASSLAGDYEQYF; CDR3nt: TGTGCCAGCAGCCTAGCGGGAGACTACGAGCAGTACTTC
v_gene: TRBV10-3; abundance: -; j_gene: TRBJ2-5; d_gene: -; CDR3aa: CAISEGAGQETQYF; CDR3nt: TGTGCCATCAGTGAAGGGGCTGGGCAAGAGACCCAGTACTTC
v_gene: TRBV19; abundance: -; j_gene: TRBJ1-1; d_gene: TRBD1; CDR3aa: CASSITGGYTEAFF; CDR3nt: TGTGCCAGTAGTATAACAGGGGGCTACACTGAAGCTTTCTTT
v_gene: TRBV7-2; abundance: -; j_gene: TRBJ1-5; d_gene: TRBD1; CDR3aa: CASSLTGISNQPQHF; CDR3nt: TGTGCCAGCAGCTTGACAGGGATTAGCAATCAGCCCCAGCATTTT
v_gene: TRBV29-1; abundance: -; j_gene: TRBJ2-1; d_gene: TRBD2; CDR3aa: CSVEDFPWTSGMYNEQFF; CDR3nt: TGCAGCGTTGAAGATTTCCCCTGGACTAGCGGGATGTACAATGAGCAGTTCTTC
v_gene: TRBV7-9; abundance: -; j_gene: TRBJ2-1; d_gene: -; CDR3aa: CASSFWRGDSNEQFF; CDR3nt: TGTGCCAGCAGCTTCTGGAGGGGGGACAGCAATGAGCAGTTCTTC
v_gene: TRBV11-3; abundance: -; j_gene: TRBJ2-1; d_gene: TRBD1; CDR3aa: CASSRKDRGKINEQFF; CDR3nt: TGTGCCAGCAGCCGAAAGGACAGGGGAAAAATCAATGAGCAGTTCTTC
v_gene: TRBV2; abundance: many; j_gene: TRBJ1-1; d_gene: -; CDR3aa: CASSTGRNTEAFF; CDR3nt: TGTGCCAGCAGTACAGGGAGGAACACTGAAGCTTTCTTT
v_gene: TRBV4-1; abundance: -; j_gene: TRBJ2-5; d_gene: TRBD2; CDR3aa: CASSQEGTSGSQETQYF; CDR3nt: TGCGCCAGCAGCCAAGAGGGGACTAGCGGTTCCCAAGAGACCCAGTACTTC
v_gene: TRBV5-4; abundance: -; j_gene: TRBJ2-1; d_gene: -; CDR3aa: CASSSPDMASEQFF; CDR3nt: TGTGCCAGCAGCTCCCCGGACATGGCAAGTGAGCAGTTCTTC
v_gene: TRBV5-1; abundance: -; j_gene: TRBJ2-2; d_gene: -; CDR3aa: CASSEKQANTGELFF; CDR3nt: TGCGCCAGCAGCGAGAAACAGGCGAACACCGGGGAGCTGTTTTTT
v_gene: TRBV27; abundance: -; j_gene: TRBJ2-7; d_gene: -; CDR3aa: CASSNHGTLTYEQYF; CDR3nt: TGTGCCAGCAGCAATCACGGGACTCTAACCTACGAGCAGTACTTC
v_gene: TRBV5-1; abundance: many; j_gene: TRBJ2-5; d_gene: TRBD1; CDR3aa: CASSSGQGLETQYF; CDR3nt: TGCGCCAGCAGCTCCGGACAGGGTCTGGAGACCCAGTACTTC
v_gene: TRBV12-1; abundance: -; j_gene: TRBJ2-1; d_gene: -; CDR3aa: CASSSPDNEQFF; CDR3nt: TGTGCCAGCAGCTCCCCCGACAATGAGCAGTTCTTC
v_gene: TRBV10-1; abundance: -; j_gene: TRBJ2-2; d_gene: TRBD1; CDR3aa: CASSEETGDTGELFF; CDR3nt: TGCGCCAGCAGTGAGGAGACAGGGGATACCGGGGAGCTGTTTTTT
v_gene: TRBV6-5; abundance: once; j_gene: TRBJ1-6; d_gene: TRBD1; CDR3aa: CASSYPEDRNSPLHF; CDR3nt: TGTGCCAGCAGTTACCCTGAGGACAGGAATTCACCCCTCCACTTT
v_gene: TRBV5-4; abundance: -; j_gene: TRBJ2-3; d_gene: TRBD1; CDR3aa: CASRYRGASTDTQYF; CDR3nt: TGTGCCAGCAGATACAGGGGCGCTAGCACAGATACGCAGTATTTT
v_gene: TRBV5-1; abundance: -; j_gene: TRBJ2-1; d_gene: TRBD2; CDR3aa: CASSSPGTSGINAYNEQFF; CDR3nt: TGCGCCAGCAGCTCTCCCGGGACTAGCGGGATTAACGCCTACAATGAGCAGTTCTTC
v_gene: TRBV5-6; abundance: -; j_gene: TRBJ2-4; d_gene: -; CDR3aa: CASSLVGLAKNIQYF; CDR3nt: TGTGCCAGCAGCCTGGTGGGACTAGCCAAAAACATTCAGTACTTC
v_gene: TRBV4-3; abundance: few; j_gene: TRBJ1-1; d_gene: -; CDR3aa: CASSQAGAGTEAFF; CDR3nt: TGCGCCAGCAGCCAGGCAGGGGCGGGCACTGAAGCTTTCTTT
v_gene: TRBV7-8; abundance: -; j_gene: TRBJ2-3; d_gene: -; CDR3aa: CASSPLADTQYF; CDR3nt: TGTGCCAGCAGCCCTCTAGCAGATACGCAGTATTTT
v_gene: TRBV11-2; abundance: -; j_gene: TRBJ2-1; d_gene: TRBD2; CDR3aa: CASSPMTSGTNEQFF; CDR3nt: TGTGCCAGCAGCCCCATGACTAGCGGGACCAATGAGCAGTTCTTC
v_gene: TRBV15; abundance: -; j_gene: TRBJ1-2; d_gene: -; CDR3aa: CATSREREDYGYTF; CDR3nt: TGTGCCACCAGCAGAGAGAGGGAAGACTATGGCTACACCTTC
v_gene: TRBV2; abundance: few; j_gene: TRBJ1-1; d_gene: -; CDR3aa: CASSEEGMNTEAFF; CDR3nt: TGTGCCAGCAGTGAGGAGGGCATGAACACTGAAGCTTTCTTT
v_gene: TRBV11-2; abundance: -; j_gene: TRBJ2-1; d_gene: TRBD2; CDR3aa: CASSPRLAANSGDEQFF; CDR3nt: TGTGCCAGCAGCCCCCGGCTAGCGGCAAATTCGGGGGATGAGCAGTTCTTC
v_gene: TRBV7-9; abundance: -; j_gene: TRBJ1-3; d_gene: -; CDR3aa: CASSANIQAAGNTIYF; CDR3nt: TGTGCCAGCAGCGCAAATATACAGGCCGCTGGAAACACCATATATTTT
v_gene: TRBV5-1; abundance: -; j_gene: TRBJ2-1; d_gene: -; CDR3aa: CASSLGQEWEVDEQFF; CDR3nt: TGCGCCAGCAGCCTGGGCCAGGAGTGGGAGGTCGATGAGCAGTTCTTC
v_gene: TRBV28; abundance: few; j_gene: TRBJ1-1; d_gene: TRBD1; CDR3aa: CASSAPGGGNTEAFF; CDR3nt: TGTGCCAGCAGTGCCCCAGGGGGCGGGAACACTGAAGCTTTCTTT
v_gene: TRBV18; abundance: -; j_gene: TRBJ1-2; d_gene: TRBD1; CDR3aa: CASSAPGDRRGYTF; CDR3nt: TGTGCCAGCTCGGCTCCAGGGGACAGGCGGGGCTACACCTTC
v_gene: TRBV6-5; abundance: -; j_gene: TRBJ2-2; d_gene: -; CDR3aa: CASSYIETRGTGELFF; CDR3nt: TGTGCCAGCAGTTACATTGAGACTAGAGGCACCGGGGAGCTGTTTTTT
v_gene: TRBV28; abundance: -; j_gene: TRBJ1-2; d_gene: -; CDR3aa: CASTITVSYGYTF; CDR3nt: TGTGCCAGCACCATTACGGTTAGTTATGGCTACACCTTC
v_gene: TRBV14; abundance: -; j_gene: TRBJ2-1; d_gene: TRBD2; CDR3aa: CASSASGRAEEFF; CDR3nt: TGTGCCAGCAGTGCTAGCGGGAGGGCCGAAGAGTTCTTC
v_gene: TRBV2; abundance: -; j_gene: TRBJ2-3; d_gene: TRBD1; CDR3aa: CASGPGQNADTQYF; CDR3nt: TGTGCCAGCGGTCCGGGACAGAACGCAGATACGCAGTATTTT
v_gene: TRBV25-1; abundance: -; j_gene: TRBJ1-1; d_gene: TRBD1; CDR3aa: CASSAQDRGTEAFF; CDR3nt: TGTGCCAGCAGTGCCCAGGACAGGGGGACTGAAGCTTTCTTT
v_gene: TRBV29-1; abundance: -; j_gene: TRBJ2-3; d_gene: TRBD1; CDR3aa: CSVDTGTGPTDTQYF; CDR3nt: TGCAGCGTTGACACAGGGACAGGACCCACAGATACGCAGTATTTT
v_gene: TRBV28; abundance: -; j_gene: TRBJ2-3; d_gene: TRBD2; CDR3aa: CASSVLQGLAGGPDEIDTQYF; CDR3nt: TGTGCCAGCAGTGTTTTACAGGGACTAGCGGGAGGGCCAGACGAGATAGATACGCAGTATTTT
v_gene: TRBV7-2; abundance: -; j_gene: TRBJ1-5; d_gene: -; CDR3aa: CASTRPQHF; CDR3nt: TGTGCCAGCACCCGGCCCCAGCATTTT
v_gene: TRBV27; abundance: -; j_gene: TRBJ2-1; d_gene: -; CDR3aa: CASGGLGYNEQFF; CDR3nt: TGTGCCAGCGGGGGGTTGGGATACAATGAGCAGTTCTTC
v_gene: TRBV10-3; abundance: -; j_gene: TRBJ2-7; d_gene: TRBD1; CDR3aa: CAISEQGDDEQYF; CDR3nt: TGTGCCATCAGTGAACAGGGGGACGACGAGCAGTACTTC
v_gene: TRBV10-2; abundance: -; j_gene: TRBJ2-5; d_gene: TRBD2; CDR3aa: CASSRSSGSETQYF; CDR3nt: TGCGCCAGCAGTAGGTCTAGCGGGAGTGAGACCCAGTACTTC
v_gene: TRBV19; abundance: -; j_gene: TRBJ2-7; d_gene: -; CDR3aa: CASSIVGQFYEQYF; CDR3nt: TGTGCCAGTAGTATAGTTGGACAGTTCTACGAGCAGTACTTC
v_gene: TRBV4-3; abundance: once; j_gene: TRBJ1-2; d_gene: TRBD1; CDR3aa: CASSLRGHNLLYGYTF; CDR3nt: TGCGCCAGCAGCCTCAGGGGGCACAACCTTCTCTATGGCTACACCTTC
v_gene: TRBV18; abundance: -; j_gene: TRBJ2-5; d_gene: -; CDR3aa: CASSPQRSRETQYF; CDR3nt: TGTGCCAGCTCACCTCAGAGGTCCCGGGAGACCCAGTACTTC
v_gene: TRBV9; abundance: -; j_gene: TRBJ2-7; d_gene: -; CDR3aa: CASSVDGRGNEQYF; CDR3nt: TGTGCCAGCAGCGTAGACGGGAGAGGCAACGAGCAGTACTTC
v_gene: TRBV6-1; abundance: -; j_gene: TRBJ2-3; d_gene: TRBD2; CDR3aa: CASSEGELAGYLDTQYF; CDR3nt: TGTGCCAGCAGTGAGGGTGAACTAGCGGGATACTTAGATACGCAGTATTTT
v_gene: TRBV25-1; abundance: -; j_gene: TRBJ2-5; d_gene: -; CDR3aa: CASSDARANRQETQYF; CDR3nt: TGTGCCAGCAGTGATGCCAGGGCGAATCGTCAAGAGACCCAGTACTTC
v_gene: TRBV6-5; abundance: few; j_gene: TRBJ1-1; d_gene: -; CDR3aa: CASRQSMNTEAFF; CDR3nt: TGTGCCAGCAGGCAAAGCATGAACACTGAAGCTTTCTTT
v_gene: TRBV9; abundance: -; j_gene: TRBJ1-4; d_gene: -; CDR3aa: CASSVGGGVREKLFF; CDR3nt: TGTGCCAGCAGCGTAGGAGGAGGGGTGAGAGAAAAACTGTTTTTT
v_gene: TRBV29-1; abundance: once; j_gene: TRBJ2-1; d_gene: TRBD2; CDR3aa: CSVEGLAGGPSYNEQFF; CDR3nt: TGCAGCGTTGAAGGGCTAGCGGGAGGGCCGTCCTACAATGAGCAGTTCTTC
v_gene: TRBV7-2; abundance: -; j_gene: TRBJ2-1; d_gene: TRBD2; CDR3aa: CASSAPGTKTYNEQFF; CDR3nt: TGTGCCAGCAGCGCTCCCGGGACTAAGACCTACAATGAGCAGTTCTTC
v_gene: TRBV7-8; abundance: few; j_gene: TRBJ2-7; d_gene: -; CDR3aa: CASSPAYEQYF; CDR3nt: TGTGCCAGCAGCCCAGCCTACGAGCAGTACTTC